This passage covers 2 T cell receptor beta chains from one sample sequenced in a study of T-cell reconstitution after alpha-beta-depleted transplantation in children. Unique molecular identifiers featured in how the TCRbeta library was prepared. Via MiXCR, TCRdb re-called the PCR reads, giving one row per CDR3 protein. Of around 800,000 distinct CDR3 sequences listed, 15% to 20% are singletons. Here the sequenced sample was PBMCs, mostly from graft donor cells, taken 360 days after TCRalphabeta/CD19-depleted stem cell transplant. Receptor source: a male patient aged 10 to 17 who had a stem cell transplant for acute lymphoblastic leukemia, so the T cells may come from the graft donor.

The V call is TRBV9, the J call TRBJ2-1; 10 bases match TRBD2. Germline lookup yields CDR1 SGDLS and CDR2 YYNGEE. V dropped 6 bases and J dropped 7; count of bases not matched to a gene: 13. The CDR3 extends over 16 amino acids. The CDR3 DNA sequence: TGTGCCAGCACCCCCGCTGGGCTAGCGGGAGATAATGAGCAGTTCTTC. It translates to CASTPAGLAGDNEQFF.

The chain carries TRBV15 and TRBJ1-1, with D possibly matching TRBD1 (5 bases). The V gene lost 1 base and the J gene lost 2 bases, with 8 bases spanning the gap. The length of the CDR3 is 14 residues. Per the germline V gene, CDR1 is LNHNV and CDR2 is YYDKDF (reference sequence). The CDR3 is CATSRGDGNTEAFF. The CDR3 coding sequence is TGTGCCACCAGCAGAGGGGACGGCAACACTGAAGCTTTCTTT.